This TCR beta chain was captured in a study of blood T cell repertoires in COVID-19 (dated by TCRdb to between 2020 and 2021). For the wider study: Collaborator samples came from the United States, Italy and Spain and covered acute and convalescent phases of COVID-19. The material from the prospective study consisted of cDNA or gDNA derived from T cells, B-cell-depleted T cells, or PBMCs. Subjects who had been exposed to COVID-19, were actively infected with it, or had recovered from it provided the deeply sampled blood TCRbeta repertoires that made up the dataset. The repertoires were made available in a free public database intended to serve as a resource for research on the immune response to SARS-CoV-2. Samples were obtained from the ongoing ImmuneRACE study (first 160 participants) and from about 1,300 subjects provided by 6 global collaborators. Sample metadata almost always included a de-identified subject ID, COVID-19 status, age in years and sex. Where available, HLA class I and class II types were obtained from metadata supplied by the sample provider rather than from assay-based typing. Study-wide conclusions, independent of this receptor: The amount of clinical and demographic metadata varied by source and participant and was provided uncurated.

On this clone itself: What this receptor recognizes is not known. No much larger clone is present one base from it, and per-base qualities are unavailable.

Each collaborating institution followed its own protocols to collect whole blood in K2EDTA tubes. For TCRbeta analysis, collaborator samples were shipped as frozen whole blood, as isolated PBMCs, or as DNA extracted from either sample type. The CDR3 measures 14 amino acids from cysteine to phenylalanine. Only the CDR3 DNA is retained, 42 bases long and in frame from the first base. From the germline V gene (reference sequence), CDR1 is LGHDT and CDR2 is YNNKEL. V is clipped by 4 bases and J by 1 base, and the sequence between their germline boundaries is 10 bases long. The immunoSEQ Assay, a bias-controlled multiplex PCR, was used to amplify TCRbeta CDR3 regions from genomic DNA. The paper's data handling went like this. The number of nucleated cells in each sample was estimated by amplification of reference gene primers within the assay. Sequence reads were collapsed and filtered to measure the absolute abundance of every unique TCRbeta CDR3 rearrangement. For each sample, productive Simpson clonality was calculated as the square root of Simpson's diversity index over productive rearrangements. TCRdb mirrors the immuneACCESS table, restricted to in-frame sequences. Some clones are absent from its copies; in checked studies, under half trace to an unresolved V gene, and the reason for the others is unknown. V and J calls and clone size are given by that table; D and trimming were obtained from the DNA. Here the sample has about 45,000 clones; about nine tenths occur a single time. In total, the top ten clones hold roughly 0.39% of the sample.

The chain couples TRBV3-1 (or the pseudogene TRBV3-2) to TRBJ1-1; confidence is insufficient to name the D gene. The sequence was collected from a human donor in a cohort sampled during active COVID-19. The sample was peripheral blood. The sequenced DNA: TGTGCCAGCAGCCCACAACATGAGAACACTGAAGCTTTCTTT. This gives the protein CASSPQHENTEAFF.